This paragraph reports one T cell receptor beta chain. The method was immunoSEQ multiplex PCR; TCRdb's version includes in-frame clones alone and lacks a portion of them. The repertoire consists of 80,000 to 100,000 clones, with approximately 79% occurring once and the leading ten covering about 15%. These data are taken from a study of blood T cell repertoires in COVID-19. Study overall: COVID-19 samples, acute and convalescent, were from the United States, Italy and Spain. The cDNA or gDNA used as material had been derived from T cells, B-cell-depleted T cells, or PBMCs.

This CDR3 region has 14 residues. From germline, CDR1 is LNHDA and CDR2 SQIVND (reference sequence). V was pared by 3 bases and J by 1 base, with 8 bases between. V and J are TRBV19 and TRBJ2-3; D ambiguous. The sample comprised peripheral blood. The receptor's source is a woman of 80 years or more with active or convalescent COVID-19. CDR3 DNA: TGTGCCAGTAGTATTGGCGCGGGCACAGATACGCAGTATTTT. This codes for CASSIGAGTDTQYF.